This TCR beta chain came from a study of T cells in Graves' hyperthyroidism and ophthalmopathy. This CDR3 is 15 amino acids long. The germline V gene encodes CDR1 MNHEY and CDR2 SVGEGT. V shed 7 bases and J 0 bases; nucleotides not matched to a gene: 9. Amplified TCR beta CDR3 regions came from RNA transcripts. First-round RT-PCR of the TCR CDR3 relied on the HTBI primer set. TCRdb processed the multiplex PCR reads anew with MiXCR; each CDR3 protein has one entry. Among around 620,000 distinct CDR3 sequences listed, 15% to 20% were seen once. This rearrangement joins TRBV6-2 or TRBV6-3 to TRBJ2-7, with 7 nucleotides matching TRBD2. The sequencing input was blood. The source of this sequence is a woman younger than 45 with Graves' hyperthyroidism. The CDR3 DNA reads TGTGCCAGCAATAATCCGGGACTAAGCTCCTACGAGCAGTACTTC. Its translation is CASNNPGLSSYEQYF.